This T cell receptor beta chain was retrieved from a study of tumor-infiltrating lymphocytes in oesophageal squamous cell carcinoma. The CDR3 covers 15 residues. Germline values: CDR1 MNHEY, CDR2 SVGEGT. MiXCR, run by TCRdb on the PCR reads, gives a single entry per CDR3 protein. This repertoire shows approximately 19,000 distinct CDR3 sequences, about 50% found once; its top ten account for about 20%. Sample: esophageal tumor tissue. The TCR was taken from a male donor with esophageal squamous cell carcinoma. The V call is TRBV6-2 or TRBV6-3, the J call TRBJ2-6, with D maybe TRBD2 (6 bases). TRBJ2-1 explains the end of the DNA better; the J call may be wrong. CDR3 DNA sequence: TGTGCCAGCAGTTACTTCCGGGACTCGGTGATTGAGCAGTTCTTC. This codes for CASSYFRDSVIEQFF.